This T cell receptor (beta chain) was retrieved from a study of shared clonotypes between healthy human individuals. Across the study: CD4 naive and CD4 memory each took three plates per donor, while CD8 naive took two and CD8 memory one.

The naive CD8 subset, CD45RO-negative cells positively selected for CCR7, excluded terminally differentiated effector memory CD45RA+ cells. Study observations and caveats: Among donors, clonotype sharing was expected to be affected by sequencing depth.

This CDR3 is 15 amino acids long. CDR1 is SGDLS and CDR2 is YYNGEE in the germline V gene. The V segment lost 2 bases and the J segment 7 bases; nucleotides outside the gene matches: 11. About this clone itself: As yet, its antigen is unknown.

Profiled with immunoSEQ multiplex PCR; TCRdb holds only in-frame clones, not every one. The repertoire holds around 2,100,000 clones, with about 95% as singletons. Source material: naive CD8+ T cells sorted from blood. This clonotype originated in a man between 18 and 29 years old in good health. The rearrangement joins TRBV9 to TRBJ2-7; 8 bases match TRBD1. CDR3 loop: CASSVLMTGVLEQYF. The CDR3 nucleotides are TGTGCCAGCAGCGTCCTAATGACAGGGGTATTGGAGCAGTACTTC.